Described below is a single T cell receptor (beta chain) sequence and its context. Its specificity is not known. The data originate from a study of cytomegalovirus exposure and HLA in healthy donors. Findings and caveats of the study: According to the study, roughly 160 TCR beta chains were cytomegalovirus-associated.

Trimming took off 4 bases at V and 0 bases at J, with 10 bases between the two ends. This CDR3 comprises 15 residues. The PCR ran on 60 Vbeta and 13 Jbeta primers. Authors' data handling: A later analysis tallied approximately 87 million unique TCR beta chains, around 12 million of them shared. The repertoire was sequenced with immunoSEQ multiplex PCR; TCRdb's copy has only in-frame clones and lacks some. V and J calls and clone size are given by that table; D and trimming were obtained from the DNA. This table has under 200,000 clones, about 81% appearing once. The sample consisted of PBMCs. The rearrangement uses TRBV5-3 and TRBJ1-4; D not certain. TRBV5-3 is recorded as an ORF, its role being uncertain. The sequence came from a woman aged 18 to 35 in good health and CMV-seronegative. The CDR3 DNA reads as TGTGCCAGAAGCCTCCGGCGGGCAACTAATGAAAAACTGTTTTTT. Its protein is CARSLRRATNEKLFF.